Below, 27 T cell receptor beta chains from the same sample are listed, as sequenced in a study of blood T cell repertoires in COVID-19. The method was immunoSEQ multiplex PCR; TCRdb's version includes in-frame clones alone and lacks a portion of them. The data show some 170,000 clones, around 80% seen once. Sequencing was performed on peripheral blood. These receptors were collected from a woman aged 70 to 79 with acute or convalescent COVID-19.

This sequence joins TRBV28 and TRBJ2-7; 15 positions match TRBD2. Losses at the gene ends were 4 bases for V and 6 bases for J; bases not matched to a gene: 1. This CDR3 spans 14 amino acids. CDR1 MDHEN and CDR2 SYDVKM come from the germline V gene. The CDR3 DNA sequence: TGTGCCAGCAGTTCGGGACTAGCGGGAGGCGAGCAGTACTTC. It specifies CASSSGLAGGEQYF.

This chain links TRBV7-9 with TRBJ2-1; 12 bases are shared with TRBD2. Trimming took 1 base from V and 5 from J; bases not matched to a gene: 6. The V gene's germline CDR1 is SEHNR and CDR2 FQNEAQ (reference sequence). This CDR3 has 17 residues. CDR3 region: CASSLGSSGRADNEQFF. CDR3 in DNA: TGTGCCAGCAGCTTAGGGTCTAGCGGGAGGGCCGACAATGAGCAGTTCTTC.

This chain uses TRBV9 with TRBJ2-3; 9 bases line up with TRBD2. The CDR3 extends over 14 amino acids. Trimming took 3 bases from V and 5 from J; bases not matched to a gene: 4. The germline CDR1 and CDR2 sequences are SGDLS and YYNGEE. DNA for the CDR3: TGTGCCAGCAGCGATAGCGGGGGAATAGATACGCAGTATTTT. It is translated as CASSDSGGIDTQYF.

The genes are TRBV5-4 and TRBJ1-3; a possible D gene is TRBD1 (5 bases). Trimming removed 4 bases at V and 2 bases at J, with 13 bases between. CDR1 is SGHNT and CDR2 is YYREEE in the germline V gene (reference sequence). This CDR3 is built from 15 residues. This CDR3 reads CASSREPGPGNTIYF. CDR3 sequence (DNA): TGTGCCAGCAGCCGAGAGCCAGGGCCTGGAAACACCATATATTTT.

This sequence joins TRBV20-1 and TRBJ2-1, with D possibly TRBD2 on 6 matching bases. The ends were cut back, 3 bases at V and 5 bases at J, with 17 bases in the middle. Germline loops: CDR1 DFQATT, CDR2 SNEGSKA (reference sequence). The CDR3 has 15 residues. DNA of the CDR3: TGCAGTGCTAGTAAGCTCGGGACTCAAAACAATGAGCAGTTCTTC. Amino acids: CSASKLGTQNNEQFF.

Only a few counts were recorded for this clone. The V call is TRBV27, the J call TRBJ2-2; 12 positions agree with TRBD2. Germline values: CDR1 MNHEY, CDR2 SMNVEV (reference sequence). CDR3 length equals 18 residues. V lost 3 bases and J lost 4; bases outside the gene matches: 9. In DNA, the CDR3 is TGTGCCAGCAGTTTTAGGGCTAGCGGGAGGGCTGGCACCGGGGAGCTGTTTTTT. It translates to CASSFRASGRAGTGELFF.

This chain joins TRBV28 and TRBJ2-7; tentative D call: TRBD2 (5 bases). V lost 6 bases, J lost 3 bases, and 18 bases lay in between. Per the germline V gene, CDR1 is MDHEN and CDR2 is SYDVKM. CDR3 length: 15 amino acids. The CDR3 DNA sequence: TGTGCCAGCAGCCCGACCGGACTTTCCCACTACGAGCAGTACTTC. Translating it yields CASSPTGLSHYEQYF.

The chain couples TRBV6-5 to TRBJ2-1; the match to TRBD1 covers 8 bases. Trimming took 0 bases from V and 4 from J; bases not matched to a gene: 5. The CDR3 spans 16 residues. Germline V lookup: CDR1 MNHEY, CDR2 SVGAGI. CDR3: CASSYSGTGDYNEQFF. CDR3 nucleotide sequence: TGTGCCAGCAGTTACTCCGGGACAGGTGATTACAATGAGCAGTTCTTC.

V and J are TRBV4-3 and TRBJ2-4; the D gene is possibly TRBD2 (6 bases). This CDR3 comprises 14 residues. Germline V gene data show CDR1 as LGHNA and CDR2 as YSLEER. V dropped 4 bases and J dropped 7 bases, with 14 bases sitting between them. In DNA, the CDR3 is TGCGCCAGCAGCCGCGGCAGCGGAGGGAACATTCAGTACTTC. Translated, it gives CASSRGSGGNIQYF.

The CDR3 coding sequence is TGTGCCAGCAGCGTAGATCTCACGACAGGGACTGAAGCTTTCTTT. It is translated as CASSVDLTTGTEAFF. The chain links TRBV9 to TRBJ1-1; 7 bases are shared with TRBD1. Germline CDR1 and CDR2: SGDLS and YYNGEE. This CDR3 contains 15 residues. The junction had 7 bases not matched to a gene; V was cut back by 0 bases and J by 5 bases.

This clone was detected only a few times. The rearrangement joins TRBV6-5 to TRBJ2-7, with 7 bases aligning to TRBD1. Germline CDR1 is MNHEY and CDR2 is SVGAGI. This CDR3 region has 14 residues. The ends lost 0 bases at V and 5 bases at J; junction bases unmatched: 4. In DNA form, the CDR3 reads TGTGCCAGCAGTTACTCTTCGACAGGGAACGAGCAGTACTTC. Protein: CASSYSSTGNEQYF.

V and J are TRBV4-3 and TRBJ1-1; D gene uncertain. Trimming pared 5 bases from V and 0 bases from J, leaving 7 bases between. From germline, CDR1 is LGHNA and CDR2 YSLEER. This CDR3 is 13 amino acids long. The CDR3 sequence is CASSSGMNTEAFF. The CDR3, as DNA: TGCGCCAGCAGCTCCGGTATGAACACTGAAGCTTTCTTT.

V is TRBV27 and J is TRBJ2-5; D call uncertain. Between the trimmed V and J ends, which lost 1 base and 3 bases, there was a span of 6 bases. This CDR3 region has 13 residues. Germline V CDR1 and CDR2: MNHEY, SMNVEV (reference sequence). CDR3 sequence: CASSLWPEETQYF. The DNA for the CDR3 is TGTGCCAGCAGTTTATGGCCTGAAGAGACCCAGTACTTC.

The chain employs TRBV7-8 and TRBJ1-2; D is unclear. The CDR3 totals 15 residues. V was clipped by 6 bases and J by 6 bases, with 20 bases between them. Germline V gene lookup returns CDR1 SGHVS and CDR2 FQNEAQ. The CDR3: CASSSATGEWDGYTF. CDR3 sequence (DNA): TGTGCCAGCAGTTCAGCGACGGGAGAATGGGATGGCTACACCTTC. The full variable domain, its missing parts supplied by reference TRBV7-8 and TRBJ1-2, is GAGVSQSPRYKVAKRGQDVALRCDPISGHVSLFWYQQALGQGPEFLTYFQNEAQLDKSGLPSDRFFAERPEGSVSTLKIQRTQQEDSAVYLCASSSATGEWDGYTFGSGTRLTVV.

V is TRBV19 and J is TRBJ1-1; maybe TRBD1 (6 bases). This CDR3 comprises 13 residues. Deletions cut 5 bases from V and 1 base from J, with 8 bases between. CDR1 and CDR2 from the germline V gene are LNHDA and SQIVND (reference sequence). CDR3 DNA: TGTGCCAGTAGTGGGACAAGGAACACTGAAGCTTTCTTT. Protein: CASSGTRNTEAFF.

The rearrangement joins TRBV5-1 to TRBJ2-3; D is unresolved. The CDR3 contains 16 residues. The V gene lost 0 bases and the J gene lost 1 base, with 12 bases spanning the gap. CDR1 SGHRS and CDR2 YFSETQ come from the germline V gene. CDR3 protein: CASSLELFLRTDTQYF. The DNA of the CDR3 is TGCGCCAGCAGCTTGGAATTGTTCCTACGCACAGATACGCAGTATTTT.

The chain joins TRBV4-1 to TRBJ1-2; 11 nucleotides match TRBD1. The V and J ends lost 3 bases and 4 bases, in that order; junction bases with no gene match: 10. The germline V gene has CDR1 MGHRA and CDR2 YSYEKL. The CDR3 is 17 amino acids. The CDR3: CASSHVGQGAPLYGYTF. CDR3 DNA sequence: TGCGCCAGCAGCCATGTAGGACAGGGGGCCCCTCTCTATGGCTACACCTTC.

This clone was counted between two and nine times. The CDR3 region has the DNA TGTGCCAGCACGGCTATACAGGGGAGGAACACTGAAGCTTTCTTT. Protein sequence: CASTAIQGRNTEAFF. J is TRBJ1-1 and V is TRBV2; 7 nucleotides match TRBD1. The V and J ends lost 7 bases and 1 base, in that order; junction bases with no gene match: 9. Germline V CDR1 and CDR2: SNHLY, FYNNEI. This CDR3 has 15 residues. The complete variable domain, with remaining parts taken from reference TRBV2 and TRBJ1-1, reads EPEVTQTPSHQVTQMGQEVILRCVPISNHLYFYWYRQILGQKVEFLVSFYNNEISEKSEIFDDQFSVERPDGSNFTLKIRSTKLEDSAMYFCASTAIQGRNTEAFFGQGTRLTVV.

The rearrangement links TRBV7-6 to TRBJ2-3; D is ambiguous. This CDR3 spans 15 amino acids. V was cut by 1 base and J by 2 bases, with 10 bases left in between. Germline CDR1 reads SGHVS; CDR2 reads FNYEAQ. DNA of the CDR3: TGTGCCAGCAGCTTAGGGCGGCTTCCCACAGATACGCAGTATTTT. Amino acids: CASSLGRLPTDTQYF.

CDR3 DNA: TGTGCCACCGCCGGGGCGGACAGAGGAAATGAGCAGTTCTTC. It translates to CATAGADRGNEQFF. The chain links TRBV24-1 to TRBJ2-1; tentatively, D is TRBD1 (6 bases). Between the trimmed V and J ends, which lost 9 bases and 7 bases, there was a span of 18 bases. The length of the CDR3 is 14 residues. Per germline, CDR1 KGHDR and CDR2 SFDVKD.

This chain joins TRBV27 and TRBJ1-1, with 9 bases fitting TRBD1. The CDR3 is 15 amino acids. The junction had 5 bases not matched to a gene; V was cut back by 5 bases and J by 1 base. Germline V gene data show CDR1 as MNHEY and CDR2 as SMNVEV (reference sequence). Written as DNA, the CDR3 is TGTGCCAGCAGTCGGACAGGGGTAGGGAACACTGAAGCTTTCTTT. This codes for CASSRTGVGNTEAFF.

This chain connects TRBV9 to TRBJ1-4; the match to TRBD1 covers 7 bases. The CDR3 runs to 18 residues. Germline-derived CDR1 and CDR2 are SGDLS and YYNGEE. J lost 3 bases, V lost 4 bases, and 15 bases had no gene match. CDR3 sequence (DNA): TGTGCCAGCAGCCCGAATCGCCGTGAAGGGGGCTCTAATGAAAAACTGTTTTTT. Its protein product is CASSPNRREGGSNEKLFF. Together with reference TRBV9 and TRBJ1-4, the CDR3 gives the full variable domain: DSGVTQTPKHLITATGQRVTLRCSPRSGDLSVYWYQQSLDQGLQFLIQYYNGEERAKGNILERFSAQQFPDLHSELNLSSLELGDSALYFCASSPNRREGGSNEKLFFGSGTQLSVL.

The chain joins TRBV5-6 to TRBJ1-1; the D gene is possibly TRBD1 (5 bases). The germline V and J ends were trimmed by 1 base and 0 bases, with 10 bases remaining between them. From germline, CDR1 is SGHDT and CDR2 YYEEEE. This CDR3 has 15 amino acids. The CDR3 loop is CASSLFRGMNTEAFF. In DNA, the CDR3 is TGTGCCAGCAGCTTGTTTAGGGGCATGAACACTGAAGCTTTCTTT.

V and J are TRBV30 and TRBJ2-3; 7 bases are shared with TRBD1. CDR3 length: 14 amino acids. CDR1 is GTSNPN and CDR2 is SVGIG in the germline V gene (reference sequence). V trimming: 8 bases; J trimming: 0 bases; junction bases outside the gene matches: 8. The CDR3 protein is CAGKTGVSTDTQYF. In DNA form, the CDR3 reads TGTGCCGGGAAAACAGGGGTCAGCACAGATACGCAGTATTTT.

CDR3 nucleotide sequence: TGCGCCAGCAGCCCCGGACAGGTCTCCGCGGGCTACACCTTC. This sequence encodes CASSPGQVSAGYTF. The chain has TRBV5-1 and TRBJ1-2; TRBD1 matches 7 bases. The length of the CDR3 is 14 residues. Germline values: CDR1 SGHRS, CDR2 YFSETQ. V lost 4 bases, J lost 8 bases, and 11 bases stayed unmatched.

This sequence joins TRBV10-3 and TRBJ2-7; D not resolved. This CDR3 is 13 amino acids long. The germline V and J ends were trimmed by 4 bases and 1 base, with 8 bases remaining between them. Germline V CDR1 and CDR2: ENHRY, SYGVKD. CDR3 region: CAISVASSYEQYF. In DNA form, the CDR3 reads TGTGCCATCAGTGTTGCTAGTTCCTACGAGCAGTACTTC.

The chain is built from TRBV5-4 and TRBJ1-1; D is possibly TRBD1 (6 bases). In germline, CDR1 is SGHNT, CDR2 YYREEE (reference sequence). Trimming stripped 4 bases from V and 3 bases from J, with 13 bases between. This CDR3 region has 14 residues. CDR3 protein: CASSPGNRDTEAFF. For the CDR3, the DNA is TGTGCCAGCAGCCCAGGGAACAGGGACACTGAAGCTTTCTTT.